The entry below describes one T cell receptor beta chain. The specificity of this receptor is unknown. No base quality values were provided; no much bigger clone lies one nucleotide off. Patients with a history of autoimmune disease or receiving systemic immunosuppression were excluded from the trial. Peripheral blood for TCR sequencing was drawn from every dose cohort at baseline, at cycle 4 day 1 and at cycle 7 day 1. The samples were taken from a phase I, first-in-human, multicenter, open-label dose-escalation trial of ivuxolimab. Adults with locally advanced or metastatic head and neck squamous cell, hepatocellular, melanoma or renal cell carcinoma were enrolled in the trial. Before TCR sequencing, CD4+ T cells and CD8+ T cells were sorted from peripheral blood as separate populations. Genomic DNA was isolated from the sorted cells so that the TCRbeta CDR3 region could be sequenced. TCRbeta CDR3 regions were sequenced using the immunoSEQ Assay. The clones in this table, taken by TCRdb from immuneACCESS, are in-frame only. Not every clone is retained; where verified, under half of the shortfall comes from an unresolved V gene, and the cause of the rest is unknown. Across this sample there are tens of thousands of clones, with around nine tenths seen only once. Approximately 3% of the sample belongs to the ten largest clones.

These data are taken from a study of OX40 agonist ivuxolimab in advanced cancers. Background for the entire study: The costimulatory receptor OX40 (CD134) was targeted by ivuxolimab, a fully human IgG2 agonistic monoclonal antibody. Intravenous ivuxolimab was administered to patients every 2 weeks at six dose levels: 0.01, 0.1, 0.3, 1.5, 3 and 10 mg/kg. Of the 50 to 55 dose-escalation patients, hepatocellular carcinoma was present in approximately 20, melanoma in around 15, renal cell carcinoma in 9 and head and neck cancer in 9. In the dose-escalation cohort, more than 80% of patients were male, and the mean age was 60 years with a range of roughly 20 to 79. Prior anti-PD-1, anti-PD-L1 or anti-CTLA-4 therapy was permitted, and checkpoint inhibitors had been received by 40% to 50% of dose-escalation patients. Partial responses occurred in three dose-escalation patients, of whom one had hepatocellular carcinoma and two had cutaneous melanoma. Peripheral TCRbeta sequencing was intended to test whether TCR sequence diversity was altered and clonal T-cell expansion was caused by ivuxolimab. The paper reports the monotherapy dose-escalation portion (N ≈ 50 patients) of the phase I ivuxolimab trial. Study-wide findings and limitations: In partial responders in the 0.1-3.0 mg/kg groups, normalized peripheral clonal expansion was found to be among the lowest, especially among CD8+ T cells. At doses of 0.1 to 3.0 mg/kg, clonal expansion of both CD4+ and CD8+ T cells in blood was seen between baseline and week 6. The antigen specificity of the clonally expanded peripheral T cells was not determined. On average, CD8+ T cells showed more expanded clones than CD4+ T cells after ivuxolimab. Low levels of normalized T-cell clonal expansion were also seen in some nonresponding patients.

For this chain, trimming is 7 bases at the V end and 8 bases at the J end, and the number of junction bases without a gene match is 7. The CDR3 measures 13 amino acids from cysteine to phenylalanine. Just CDR3 DNA is preserved here, 39 bases in frame from base 1. CDR1 and CDR2 are read off the germline V gene as SNHLY and FYNNEI. This sequence uses TRBV2 and TRBJ1-4, with 7 bases matching TRBD1. The receptor was derived from an adult with an advanced solid tumor such as melanoma, head and neck, liver or kidney cancer. The sequencing used CD4+ or CD8+ T cells sorted from blood, collected in a trial of the OX40 agonist ivuxolimab. The CDR3 here reads CASKGTDIEKLFF. The DNA sequence follows: TGTGCCAGCAAAGGGACAGACATCGAAAAACTGTTTTTT. With the portions outside the CDR3 filled from the reference TRBV2 and TRBJ1-4 genes, the complete variable region becomes EPEVTQTPSHQVTQMGQEVILRCVPISNHLYFYWYRQILGQKVEFLVSFYNNEISEKSEIFDDQFSVERPDGSNFTLKIRSTKLEDSAMYFCASKGTDIEKLFFGSGTQLSVL.